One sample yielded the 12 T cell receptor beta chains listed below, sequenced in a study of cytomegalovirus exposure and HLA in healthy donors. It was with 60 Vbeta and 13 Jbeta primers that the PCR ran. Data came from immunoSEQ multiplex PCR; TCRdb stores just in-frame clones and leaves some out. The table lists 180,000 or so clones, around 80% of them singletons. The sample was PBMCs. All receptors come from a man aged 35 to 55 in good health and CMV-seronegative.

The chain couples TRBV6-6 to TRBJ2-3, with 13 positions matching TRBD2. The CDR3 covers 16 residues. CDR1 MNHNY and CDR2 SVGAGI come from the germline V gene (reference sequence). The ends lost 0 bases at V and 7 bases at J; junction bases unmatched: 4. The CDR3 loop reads CASSYSGTSGAHTQYF. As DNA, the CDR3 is TGTGCCAGCAGTTACTCCGGGACTAGCGGGGCACATACGCAGTATTTT.

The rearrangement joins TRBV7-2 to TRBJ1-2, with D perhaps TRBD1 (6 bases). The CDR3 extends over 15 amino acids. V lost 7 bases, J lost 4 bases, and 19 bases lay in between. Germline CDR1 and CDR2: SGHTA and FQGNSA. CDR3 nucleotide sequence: TGTGCCAGCACCAGCACAGGGTCGAAGGCCTATGGCTACACCTTC. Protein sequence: CASTSTGSKAYGYTF.

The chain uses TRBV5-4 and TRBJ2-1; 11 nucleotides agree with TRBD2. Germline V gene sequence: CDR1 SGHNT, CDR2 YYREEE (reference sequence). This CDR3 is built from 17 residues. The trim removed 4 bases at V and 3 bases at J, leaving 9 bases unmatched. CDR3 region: CASSPEGGLAVYNEQFF. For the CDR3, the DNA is TGTGCCAGCAGCCCGGAAGGGGGACTAGCGGTCTACAATGAGCAGTTCTTC.

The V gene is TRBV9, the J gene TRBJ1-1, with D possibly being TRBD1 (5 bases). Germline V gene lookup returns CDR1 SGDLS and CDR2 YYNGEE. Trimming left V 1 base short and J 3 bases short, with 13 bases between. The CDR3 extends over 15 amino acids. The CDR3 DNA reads TGTGCCAGCAGCGTACAGGGTCTAGCGGACACTGAAGCTTTCTTT. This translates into CASSVQGLADTEAFF. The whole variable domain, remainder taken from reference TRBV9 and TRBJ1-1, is DSGVTQTPKHLITATGQRVTLRCSPRSGDLSVYWYQQSLDQGLQFLIQYYNGEERAKGNILERFSAQQFPDLHSELNLSSLELGDSALYFCASSVQGLADTEAFFGQGTRLTVV.

For the CDR3, the DNA is TGCGCCAGCAGCGCCAAGCTAGCGGGAGGGACGAAAGAGACCCAGTACTTC. Its protein is CASSAKLAGGTKETQYF. The chain couples TRBV5-1 to TRBJ2-5; 12 bases match TRBD2. This CDR3 has 17 residues. Germline V gives CDR1 SGHRS, CDR2 YFSETQ. V dropped 4 bases and J dropped 3; count of bases not matched to a gene: 10.

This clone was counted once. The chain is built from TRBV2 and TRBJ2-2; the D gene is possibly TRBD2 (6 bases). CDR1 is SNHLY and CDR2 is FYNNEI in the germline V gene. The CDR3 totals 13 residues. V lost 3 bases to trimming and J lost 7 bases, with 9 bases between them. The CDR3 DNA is TGTGCCAGCAGTGAGATGCGGGGCGGGGAGCTGTTTTTT. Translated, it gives CASSEMRGGELFF.

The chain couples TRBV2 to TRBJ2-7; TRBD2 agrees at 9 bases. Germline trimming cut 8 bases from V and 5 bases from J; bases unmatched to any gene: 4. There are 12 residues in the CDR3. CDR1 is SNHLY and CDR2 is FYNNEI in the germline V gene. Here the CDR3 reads CASGGGEHEQYF. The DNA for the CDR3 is TGTGCCAGCGGCGGGGGGGAGCACGAGCAGTACTTC.

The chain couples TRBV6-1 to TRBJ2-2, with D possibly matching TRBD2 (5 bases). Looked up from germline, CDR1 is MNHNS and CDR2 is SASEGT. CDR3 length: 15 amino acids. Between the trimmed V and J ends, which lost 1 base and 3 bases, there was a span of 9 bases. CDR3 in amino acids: CASSEGGADTGELFF. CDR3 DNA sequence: TGTGCCAGCAGTGAAGGCGGAGCGGACACCGGGGAGCTGTTTTTT.

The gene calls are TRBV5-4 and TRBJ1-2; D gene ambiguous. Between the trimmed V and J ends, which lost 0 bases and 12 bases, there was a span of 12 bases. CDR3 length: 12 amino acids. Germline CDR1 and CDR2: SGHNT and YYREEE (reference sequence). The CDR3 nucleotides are TGTGCCAGCAGCTTGGGGCCTTATATGCACACCTTC. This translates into CASSLGPYMHTF.

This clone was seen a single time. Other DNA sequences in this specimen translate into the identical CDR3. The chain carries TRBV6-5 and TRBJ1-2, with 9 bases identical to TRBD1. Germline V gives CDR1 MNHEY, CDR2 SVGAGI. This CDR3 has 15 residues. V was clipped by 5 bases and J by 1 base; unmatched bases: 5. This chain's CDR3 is CASSTPGQGNYGYTF. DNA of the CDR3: TGTGCCAGCAGTACACCGGGACAGGGTAACTATGGCTACACCTTC.

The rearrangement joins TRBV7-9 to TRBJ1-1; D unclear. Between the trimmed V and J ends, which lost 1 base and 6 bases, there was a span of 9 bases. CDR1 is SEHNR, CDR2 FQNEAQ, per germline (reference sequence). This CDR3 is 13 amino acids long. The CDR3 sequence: CASSLVGVAEAFF. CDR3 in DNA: TGTGCCAGCAGCTTAGTGGGAGTTGCTGAAGCTTTCTTT.

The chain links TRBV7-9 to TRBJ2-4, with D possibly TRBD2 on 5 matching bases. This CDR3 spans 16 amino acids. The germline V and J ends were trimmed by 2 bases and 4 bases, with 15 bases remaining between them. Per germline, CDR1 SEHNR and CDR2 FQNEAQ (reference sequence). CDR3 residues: CASSLFGEGRKNIQYF. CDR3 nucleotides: TGTGCCAGCAGCTTATTCGGCGAGGGAAGAAAAAACATTCAGTACTTC.